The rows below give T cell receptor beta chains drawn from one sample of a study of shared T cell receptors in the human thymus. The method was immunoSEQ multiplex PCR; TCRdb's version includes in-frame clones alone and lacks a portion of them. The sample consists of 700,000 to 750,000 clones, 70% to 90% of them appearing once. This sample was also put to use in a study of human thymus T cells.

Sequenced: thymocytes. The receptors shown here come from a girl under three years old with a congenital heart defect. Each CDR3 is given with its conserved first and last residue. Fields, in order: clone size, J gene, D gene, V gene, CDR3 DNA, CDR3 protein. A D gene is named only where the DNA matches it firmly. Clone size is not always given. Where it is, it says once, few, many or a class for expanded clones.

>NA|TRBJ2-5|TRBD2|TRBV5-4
TGTGCCAGCAGCTTGGGGCTAGCGGGGGGGCGGGAGACCCAGTACTTC
CASSLGLAGGRETQYF
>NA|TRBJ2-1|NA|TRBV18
TGTGCCAGCTCGCTAAGGGGCCCCCAGTTCTTC
CASSLRGPQFF
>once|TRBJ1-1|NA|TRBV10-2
TGCGCCAGCAGAGACCACAAGCGGGCCGTCACTGAAGCTTTCTTT
CASRDHKRAVTEAFF
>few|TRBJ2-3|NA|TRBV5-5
TGTGCCAGCATTAACAGCCCCACAGATACGCAGTATTTT
CASINSPTDTQYF
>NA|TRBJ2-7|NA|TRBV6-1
TGTGCCAGCAGTGATGTGGGGGGGCCCTACGAGCAGTACTTC
CASSDVGGPYEQYF
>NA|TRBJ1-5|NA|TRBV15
TGTGCCACCAGCAGCGGTAATCAGCCCCAGCATTTT
CATSSGNQPQHF
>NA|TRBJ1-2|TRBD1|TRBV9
TGTGCCAGCAGCCACGACAGGGGCTATGGCTACACCTTC
CASSHDRGYGYTF
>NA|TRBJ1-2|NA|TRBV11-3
TGTGCCAGCAGCCTCCGGGACGGGGGCTATGGCTACACCTTC
CASSLRDGGYGYTF
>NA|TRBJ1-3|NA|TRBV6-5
TGTGCCAGCAGCCCCCAATCGGGGGCTGGAAACACCATATATTTT
CASSPQSGAGNTIYF
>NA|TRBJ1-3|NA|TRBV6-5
TGTGCCAGCAGCTGCAGGGCCCGCTCTGGAAACACCATATATTTT
CASSCRARSGNTIYF
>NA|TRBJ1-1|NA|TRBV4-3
TGCGCCAGCAGCCAAGTGTGGGAGGGAGGGACTGAAGCTTTCTTT
CASSQVWEGGTEAFF
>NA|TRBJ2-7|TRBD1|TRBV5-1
TGCGCCAGCAGGTTTGGGACAGAATACGAGCAGTACTTC
CASRFGTEYEQYF
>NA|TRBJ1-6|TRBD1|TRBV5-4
TGTGCCAGCAGCTTGGGGGGACAGCTAAGCTCCTATAATTCACCCCTCCACTTT
CASSLGGQLSSYNSPLHF
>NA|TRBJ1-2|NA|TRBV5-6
TGTGCCAGCAGCTTGGTCTTTGGGGGCCTGCCCTATGGCTACACCTTC
CASSLVFGGLPYGYTF
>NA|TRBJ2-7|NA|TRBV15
TGTGCCACCAGCAGAGAAAACTCGAAAGGGAGTCACTTCTACGAGCAGTACTTC
CATSRENSKGSHFYEQYF
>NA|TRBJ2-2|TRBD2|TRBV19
TGTGCCAGTAGTGTCTGGGAGCGGGGTCACACCGGGGAGCTGTTTTTT
CASSVWERGHTGELFF
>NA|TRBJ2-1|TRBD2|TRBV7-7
TGTGCCAGCAGCCTTATCACTAGCGATGAGCAGTTCTTC
CASSLITSDEQFF
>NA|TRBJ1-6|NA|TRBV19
TGTGCCAGTAGTATAGTAACCAACAGGGAGAAAAATTCACCCCTCCACTTT
CASSIVTNREKNSPLHF
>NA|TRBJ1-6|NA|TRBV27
TGTGCCAGCGGGGGCGGCTATAATTCACCCCTCCACTTT
CASGGGYNSPLHF
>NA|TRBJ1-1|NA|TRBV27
TGTGCCAGCAGTTTATCGGGGGGGTTGGGGGGGAAGAACACTGAAGCTTTCTTT
CASSLSGGLGGKNTEAFF
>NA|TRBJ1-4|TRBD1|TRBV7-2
TGTGCCAGCAGCTTACCCCGGACAGGGGATGCTGAAAAACTGTTTTTT
CASSLPRTGDAEKLFF
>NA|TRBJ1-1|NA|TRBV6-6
TGTGCCAGCAGTTACTTGGAACAGACTGAAGCTTTCTTT
CASSYLEQTEAFF
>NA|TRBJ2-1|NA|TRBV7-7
TGTGCCAGCAGCTTAGGCCCCCATAGGAGCGCTGAGCAGTTCTTC
CASSLGPHRSAEQFF
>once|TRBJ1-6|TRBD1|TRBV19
TGTGCCAGTAGTTCCAGACAGGGGCGCTTCTATAATTCACCCCTCCACTTT
CASSSRQGRFYNSPLHF
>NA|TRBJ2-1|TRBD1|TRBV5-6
TGTGCCAGCAGCAGGGACAGGGCACGGTACAATGAGCAGTTCTTC
CASSRDRARYNEQFF
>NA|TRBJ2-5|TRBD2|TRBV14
TGTGCCAGCAGCTTGAACGCTAGCGGGACAGCACAAGAGACCCAGTACTTC
CASSLNASGTAQETQYF
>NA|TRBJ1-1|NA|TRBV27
TGTGCCAGCCAACAGGGAGCTGGCACTGAAGCTTTCTTT
CASQQGAGTEAFF